Listed below are T cell receptor beta chains from one sample, sequenced in a study of regulatory T cells in long-lasting Graves disease. TCRdb processed the multiplex PCR reads anew with MiXCR; each CDR3 protein has one entry. The table includes around 320,000 distinct CDR3 sequences, over 15% detected once. In addition, the sample was reused for a study of T cells in Graves' hyperthyroidism and ophthalmopathy.

The source material was peripheral blood mononuclear cells (PBMCs), sampled at new diagnosis, from a patient treated with antithyroid drugs. The receptors come from a man aged 40-55 years with Graves disease. Both conserved end residues are part of each CDR3. D genes are given only for firm matches. Where a row states a size, it is once, few, many or the class of an expanded clone; other rows omit it.

j_call cdr3_length clone_size v_call d_call cdr3_aa cdr3_nt
TRBJ1-5 16 few TRBV3-1 . CASSHSGSYSNQPQHF TGTGCCAGCAGCCACTCCGGGAGTTATAGCAATCAGCCCCAGCATTTT
TRBJ2-1 16 . TRBV24-1 TRBD1 CATSDRDTGTGDEQFF TGTGCCACCAGTGATCGTGATACCGGGACAGGGGACGAGCAGTTCTTC
TRBJ1-3 12 . TRBV5-5 . CASRASGNTIYF TGTGCCAGCAGGGCGTCTGGAAACACCATATATTTT
TRBJ2-2 15 . TRBV4-2 TRBD2 CASSDSGGHTGELFF TGTGCCAGCAGTGATAGCGGGGGCCACACCGGGGAGCTGTTTTTT
TRBJ2-7 14 many TRBV7-9 . CASTSGTNSYEQYF TGTGCCAGCACCTCCGGGACAAACTCCTACGAGCAGTACTTC
TRBJ1-1 16 few TRBV28 . CASSPPSARLREIAFF TGTGCCAGCAGTCCACCAAGCGCCAGGCTTCGCGAGATAGCTTTCTTT
TRBJ2-5 15 . TRBV14 . CASSQDPWMEETQYF TGTGCCAGCAGCCAAGATCCCTGGATGGAAGAGACCCAGTACTTC
TRBJ1-1 15 . TRBV7-6 . CASSLGAGMSTEAFF TGTGCCAGCAGCTTAGGGGCAGGGATGAGCACTGAAGCTTTCTTT
TRBJ2-7 13 many TRBV28 . CASSLNSPNEQYF TGTGCCAGCAGTTTGAACAGCCCCAACGAGCAGTACTTC
TRBJ1-4 14 many TRBV18 . CASSPRGPQEKLFF TGTGCCAGCTCACCGAGGGGCCCACAAGAAAAACTGTTTTTT
TRBJ2-5 16 many TRBV7-2 TRBD1 CASSIGTGGPGETQYF TGTGCCAGCAGCATCGGGACAGGGGGTCCGGGGGAGACCCAGTACTTC
TRBJ2-7 12 many TRBV28 . CASTTDSYEQYF TGTGCCAGCACCACGGACTCTTACGAGCAGTACTTC
TRBJ2-5 16 many TRBV29-1 . CSVEDPGDTRVETQYF TGCAGCGTTGAAGACCCAGGGGACACTCGGGTTGAGACCCAGTACTTC
TRBJ1-5 14 . TRBV15 TRBD1 CATSRLQGAQPQHF TGTGCCACCAGCAGACTACAGGGGGCACAGCCCCAGCATTTT
TRBJ2-1 15 . TRBV9 TRBD1 CASSVAGTEYNEQFF TGTGCCAGCAGCGTAGCGGGGACAGAATACAATGAGCAGTTCTTC
TRBJ2-1 15 many TRBV6-1 TRBD2 CASGLRGGEYNEQFF TGTGCCAGCGGTCTGCGGGGGGGGGAATACAATGAGCAGTTCTTC
TRBJ2-1 15 . TRBV12-3/TRBV12-4 TRBD2 CASSFGGGAGDEQFF TGTGCCAGCAGTTTTGGCGGGGGGGCCGGGGATGAGCAGTTCTTC
TRBJ1-2 14 many TRBV6-2/TRBV6-3 . CASSETARNYGYTF TGTGCCAGCAGTGAAACAGCGCGTAACTATGGCTACACCTTC
TRBJ1-5 14 many TRBV24-1 . CATSDSRGNQPQHF TGTGCCACCAGTGATTCCCGGGGAAATCAGCCCCAGCATTTT